This T cell receptor beta chain is drawn from a study of T cell responses to AZD1222 COVID-19 vaccine. Notes on this clone: As yet, its antigen is unknown.

This table comes from immunoSEQ multiplex PCR, and its TCRdb copy is limited to in-frame clones, with some not included. The sample shows tens of thousands of clones, 65% to 90% of them seen only once. Overall study findings and caveats: Among the donors, most were white British and more were female, and clonal diversity was possibly underestimated. Regions left unmutated in variants are reportedly the target of nearly half of spike-specific TCRs.

This receptor was taken from an adult in good health. This material consisted of peripheral blood, taken on day 0 of AZD1222 vaccination.

CDR3 in DNA: TGTGCCAGCAGCCAAGTCTCCGAGTCTCCCCAGCATTTT. Translation: CASSQVSESPQHF. The rearrangement joins TRBV3-1 (or the pseudogene TRBV3-2) to TRBJ1-5; D remains unclear. V was pared by 1 base and J by 10 bases, with 11 bases between. There are 13 residues in the CDR3. In germline, CDR1 is LGHDT, CDR2 YNNKEL (reference sequence).